This T cell receptor beta chain appears in the sequencing data of a study of T cells expressing NK-cell markers. Study observations and caveats: A few donors likewise had their CD3+CD56-NKG2C+ fraction led by these clonotypes.

5'RACE template switching with UMIs generated TCR beta cDNA. TCRdb reworked the 5' RACE reads into one entry per CDR3 protein, no DNA. This table holds 400,000 or so distinct CDR3 sequences. The CDR3 covers 16 residues. Germline V gives CDR1 SEHNR, CDR2 FQNEAQ (reference sequence). Notes on this clonotype: The antigen is undetermined.

The origin of this receptor is a woman aged 45-60 years in good health. This chain connects TRBV7-9 to TRBJ2-5; TCRdb indicates TRBD1, and absent DNA this call remains unverified. The specimen was blood T cells: a sorted CD56 or NKG2C T cell subset, CD4+ or CD8+ T cells, or bulk PBMC T cells (not recorded which). CDR3 region: CASSLGDRGVQETQYF.